A selection of T cell receptor beta chains follows, all from one sample in a study of human T cells and chemical hapten exposure. TCRdb redid the calling of the RACE reads with MiXCR, one entry per CDR3 protein. The sample lists 90,000 or so distinct CDR3 sequences, about 9% occurring once. The material sequenced was whole blood, taken in connection with sensitization to the hapten diphenylcyclopropenone (DPC). Receptors were obtained from a man aged 40-49 years with alopecia areata. Some clones in this sample may be carry-over from other donors' samples. Both conserved end residues are trimmed from each CDR3. Fields, in order: V gene, CDR3 protein.

>TRBV5-6
ASSRAGYNEQF
>TRBV7-6
ASSLDSVGYNEQF
>TRBV9
ASTAGTSGKETQY
>TRBV15
ATSSPGTGPINYGYT
>TRBV29-1
SAGRSGTTNEKLF
>TRBV10-3
AISESNQPQH
>TRBV30
AWSVAGANIQY
>TRBV27
ASSPATGVIGELF
>TRBV29-1
SVGGGNEQF
>TRBV5-1
ASSPAEPRTDTQY
>TRBV7-2
ASRPFAGLDTQY
>TRBV10-3
AISTTDTQY
>TRBV7-2
ASSLERRSGNTIY
>TRBV4-1
ASSQDLLAGVADTQY
>TRBV12-3/TRBV12-4
ASSQGLAAQY
>TRBV7-2
ASSFAGAETQY